These T cell receptor beta chains were read from a single sample in a study of blood T cell repertoires in COVID-19. Libraries were prepared by immunoSEQ multiplex PCR; TCRdb keeps only in-frame clonotypes and omits some of them. The sample records about 190,000 clones, about 83% being singletons. Sequenced material: PBMCs or T cells enriched from blood (not recorded which). The receptors derive from a woman younger than 45 who had been exposed to COVID-19. Each CDR3 is given with its conserved first and last residue. The D gene is left open where the match is weak. The size of a clone is reported for some rows only, either as once, few or many, or as a class for expanded clones.

v_gene	abundance	d_gene	j_gene	CDR3aa	CDR3nt
TRBV27	once	TRBD1	TRBJ2-2	CASSLGTGGFTGELFF	TGTGCCAGCAGTTTAGGGACAGGGGGCTTTACCGGGGAGCTGTTTTTT
TRBV12-3/TRBV12-4	.	.	TRBJ1-1	CASSLMREAFF	TGTGCCAGCAGTTTAATGCGCGAAGCTTTCTTT
TRBV6-4	few	.	TRBJ2-3	CATSFGTSTDTQYF	TGTGCCACCTCCTTCGGGACTAGCACAGATACGCAGTATTTT
TRBV7-6	.	.	TRBJ2-3	CASSARLADTQYF	TGTGCCAGCAGCGCGCGACTCGCAGATACGCAGTATTTT
TRBV5-1	.	.	TRBJ1-2	CASSLGDSSDGYTF	TGCGCCAGCAGCTTAGGGGATTCATCGGATGGCTACACCTTC
TRBV19	.	.	TRBJ1-1	CASSMGGSNTEAFF	TGTGCCAGTAGTATGGGGGGATCGAACACTGAAGCTTTCTTT
TRBV18	.	TRBD1	TRBJ2-7	CASSPLRLRQGLYEQYF	TGTGCCAGCTCACCCCTCCGTTTGAGACAGGGCCTCTACGAGCAGTACTTC
TRBV19	.	TRBD1	TRBJ2-3	CASSMTGIPYVSTDTQYF	TGTGCCAGTAGTATGACAGGGATCCCCTACGTGAGCACAGATACGCAGTATTTT
TRBV30	.	.	TRBJ1-1	CAWSVSTHWRTEAFF	TGTGCCTGGAGTGTATCCACCCATTGGAGGACTGAAGCTTTCTTT
TRBV18	.	.	TRBJ1-1	CASSLRHGDTEAFF	TGTGCCAGCTCCCTGAGGCACGGTGACACTGAAGCTTTCTTT
TRBV7-9	.	TRBD1	TRBJ2-1	CASSSRTGNEQFF	TGTGCCAGCAGCTCCCGGACAGGTAATGAGCAGTTCTTC
TRBV4-1	.	.	TRBJ1-1	CASSQGQTNTEAFF	TGCGCCAGCAGCCAAGGACAGACAAACACTGAAGCTTTCTTT
TRBV14	.	.	TRBJ1-1	CASTAGTVNTEAFF	TGTGCCAGCACCGCCGGGACTGTTAACACTGAAGCTTTCTTT
TRBV7-9	once	TRBD1	TRBJ1-4	CASSLAGGITNEKLFF	TGTGCCAGCAGTTTAGCAGGGGGCATAACTAATGAAAAACTGTTTTTT
TRBV12-3/TRBV12-4	.	.	TRBJ1-3	CASSREGTIYF	TGTGCCAGCAGTCGGGAAGGCACCATATATTTT
TRBV5-6	.	.	TRBJ2-3	CASSLGSGGPDTQYF	TGTGCCAGCAGCTTGGGTTCAGGGGGGCCAGATACGCAGTATTTT
TRBV7-2	.	TRBD1	TRBJ1-4	CASSLAETGGYEKLFF	TGTGCCAGCAGCTTAGCGGAGACAGGGGGCTATGAAAAACTGTTTTTT
TRBV7-8	.	.	TRBJ1-2	CASSLGALHSTNYGYTF	TGTGCCAGCAGCTTAGGGGCCCTCCACTCAACTAACTATGGCTACACCTTC
TRBV10-3	.	TRBD2	TRBJ2-2	CAISESTLAGVTGELFF	TGTGCCATCAGTGAGTCGACTCTAGCGGGGGTGACCGGGGAGCTGTTTTTT
TRBV19	.	TRBD2	TRBJ2-5	CASSPSTSGGRETQYF	TGTGCCAGTAGTCCGTCGACTAGCGGGGGAAGGGAGACCCAGTACTTC
TRBV9	.	TRBD2	TRBJ2-7	CASSLSGEGEQYF	TGTGCCAGCAGCCTGTCCGGGGAGGGGGAGCAGTACTTC
TRBV27	.	TRBD2	TRBJ2-2	CASSLLAGEAGELFF	TGTGCCAGCAGTTTACTAGCGGGGGAGGCCGGGGAGCTGTTTTTT
TRBV10-2	.	.	TRBJ2-7	CASSELVRQYF	TGCGCCAGCAGTGAGTTGGTGAGGCAGTACTTC
TRBV7-8	.	TRBD1	TRBJ1-2	CASSLVTGQFNYGYTF	TGTGCCAGCAGCTTAGTCACGGGACAGTTTAACTATGGCTACACCTTC
TRBV7-6	.	.	TRBJ1-1	CASSRGRGGPHEAFF	TGTGCCAGCAGCCGGGGGCGCGGGGGGCCTCATGAAGCTTTCTTT
TRBV5-5	.	.	TRBJ2-7	CASSLSPSGFYEQYF	TGTGCCAGCAGCTTGTCCCCCAGCGGGTTCTACGAGCAGTACTTC
TRBV2	few	.	TRBJ1-5	CASSEWASPQHF	TGTGCCAGCAGTGAGTGGGCCTCGCCCCAGCATTTT
TRBV7-2	.	.	TRBJ2-3	CASSLGDSTDTQYF	TGTGCCAGCAGCCTAGGGGACTCCACAGATACGCAGTATTTT
TRBV30	.	TRBD1	TRBJ2-2	CAWLGRGQGALDAGELFF	TGTGCCTGGTTAGGAAGGGGGCAGGGGGCCCTGGACGCCGGGGAGCTGTTTTTT
TRBV30	.	TRBD1	TRBJ2-3	CAWSVRGQGTQYF	TGTGCCTGGAGTGTACGAGGACAGGGTACGCAGTATTTT
TRBV7-9	.	.	TRBJ2-1	CASSALLVGNEQFF	TGTGCCAGCAGCGCGTTATTAGTTGGCAATGAGCAGTTCTTC
TRBV6-6	.	TRBD2	TRBJ2-1	CATVVRGGVLDEQFF	TGTGCCACCGTCGTCCGCGGGGGGGTTTTGGATGAGCAGTTCTTC
TRBV7-8	medium-sized	TRBD2	TRBJ2-1	CASSLEAGGSYNEQFF	TGTGCCAGCAGCTTAGAAGCGGGGGGCTCCTACAATGAGCAGTTCTTC
TRBV7-9	.	TRBD2	TRBJ2-3	CASSLVRGRSDTQYF	TGTGCCAGCAGCTTAGTGCGGGGGAGGTCAGATACGCAGTATTTT